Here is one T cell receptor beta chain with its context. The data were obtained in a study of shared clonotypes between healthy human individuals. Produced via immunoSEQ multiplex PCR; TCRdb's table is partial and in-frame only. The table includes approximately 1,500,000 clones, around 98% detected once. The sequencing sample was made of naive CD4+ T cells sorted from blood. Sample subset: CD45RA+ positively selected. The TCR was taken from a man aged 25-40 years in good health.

The CDR3 DNA reads as TGCGCCAGCAGCTTAGGGGACACCGTCTATGGCTACACCTTC. Amino acid sequence: CASSLGDTVYGYTF. The chain carries TRBV5-1 and TRBJ1-2; TRBD1 might be the D (6 bases). From germline, CDR1 is SGHRS and CDR2 YFSETQ. Trimming took 2 bases from V and 4 from J, leaving 12 bases between them. The CDR3 is 14 residues long.